The present T cell receptor (beta chain) was sequenced within a study of T cells in Graves' hyperthyroidism and ophthalmopathy. This clonotype occurred many times. Patients showing uncontrolled infection, other autoimmune disease, pregnancy or lactation were ineligible. TCR beta CDR3 regions were amplified from RNA transcripts. The primer set for the first-round RT-PCR of the TCR CDR3 was HTBI. TCRdb used MiXCR to reprocess the multiplex PCR reads, holding one entry per CDR3 protein. The table shows fewer than 500,000 distinct CDR3 sequences, with roughly 15% occurring only once. CDR3 length: 14 amino acids. V lost 5 bases and J lost 5, with 15 bases in between. CDR1 and CDR2 from the germline V gene are MNHEY and SMNVEV (reference sequence).

This TCR was recovered from a woman aged 30 to 39 with Graves' ophthalmopathy. The chain links TRBV27 to TRBJ1-1; D is possibly TRBD1 (6 bases). Sequencing was carried out using blood. CDR3 bases: TGTGCCAGCAGTCGCGATCTCAGGGGAACTGAAGCTTTCTTT. Its translation: CASSRDLRGTEAFF.